This paragraph reports one T cell receptor (beta chain). The specificity of this receptor is unknown. Qualities for individual bases were not recorded, and no much larger clone is one base off. Library preparation was by 5' RACE. TCRdb shows the sequencer as Illumina HiSeq 2500. A second 7 to 11 cycle PCR used a sample-barcoded 5' primer and a J-beta primer mix. A template-switch 5' adaptor carrying 12 random nucleotides introduced a unique molecular identifier onto each TCR beta cDNA molecule. At least 2.5 million CDR3-containing paired-end reads were obtained from each sample. The Mint cDNA synthesis kit, primed by a TRBC-specific oligonucleotide, was used to synthesize first-strand cDNA from all RNA. Following uracil-DNA glycosylase treatment, a first 18-cycle PCR with universal primers M1SS and BC2_uni_R was performed on all cDNA. Processing in the source paper ran as follows. For normalization, 1 million high-quality reads, each with a distinct molecular identifier, were randomly selected from each sample. Instead of being binned into consensus sequences, reads that shared molecular identifiers were thrown out. MiTCR, with a Q25 quality threshold and the strictest error-elimination algorithm, was used for CDR3 identification, clonotype clustering and error correction. Lower-bound total TCR beta diversity was estimated with a nonparametric unseen species model using Euler transformation. TCRdb redid the processing of the public reads, applying fastp at Q25 and MiXCR, and retained in-frame beta chains. Every entry covers one CDR3 protein and lists the most common genes and DNA from its rows. These V and J calls originate from TCRdb's pipeline instead of the authors' own analysis. The sample table records some 1.5 million distinct CDR3 sequences; 25% to 30% of these occur just once. The ten largest clonotypes hold more than 6% of the sample.

The 39 donors, aged about 6 to 100 years, were systemically healthy Caucasian individuals from Russia. Each donor gave around 9.5 milliliters of peripheral blood, collected into EDTA-treated Vacutainer tubes. Ficoll-Paque density-gradient centrifugation was used to isolate PBMCs, with at least 6.5 million per sample. Trizol reagent was used to extract total RNA from the PBMCs, yielding at least 6 micrograms per sample. Naive CD45RAhigh/CD27high T cell percentages were measured by flow cytometry on a PBMC aliquot from every donor. For this chain, trimming is 3 bases at the V end and 4 bases at the J end, and the number of junction bases without a gene match is 7. CDR1 is given as LNHNV and CDR2 as YYDKDF, both from the germline V gene (reference sequence). Taken from cysteine to phenylalanine, the CDR3 has 15 residues. The CDR3 DNA has 45 bases and is translated from base 1. This sample stems from a study of blood T cells in healthy people across ages (dated by TCRdb to between 2015 and 2016). Study-wide context: In model experiments, template switching captured roughly one uniquely barcoded TCR beta cDNA molecule for every two T cells. To avoid experimental bias, donors of different ages were distributed randomly across sequencing lanes. Age-related changes in TCR beta repertoire diversity were measured in the study by deep sequencing normalized with unique cDNA molecular identifiers. The study analyzed two additional independent replicas of 1 million unique cDNA reads from the same blood draw for two donors, one aged 18 to 30 and one aged 80 or older. Donors were grouped into four age groups: young (average about 15 years), middle-aged (39), aged (approximately 58) and long-lived (about 90). Findings and caveats that apply to the study as a whole: Bulk unsorted PBMC profiling prevented conclusive comparison of naive and antigen-experienced compartments. There was a strong correlation between observed TCR beta diversity and the percentage of naive T cells measured by flow cytometry. Because the CMV infection status of the donors was unknown, age-related changes in expanded clonotypes may potentially have been confounded. Compared with the aged group, the long-lived group had more naive CD4+ T cells, fewer expanded clones and increased TCR diversity, a pattern suggesting age selection. Total diversity estimates from one million sequenced T cells were considered lower bounds and underestimates. Observed TCR beta diversity per million T cells fell roughly linearly with age, and a significant reduction was already apparent by age roughly 40.

The rearranged segments are TRBV15 and TRBJ1-2; TRBD1 matches 8 bases in the middle. The sample comprised blood. This clonotype originated in a woman younger than 45 in good health. The CDR3 is CATSRKGQVVYGYTF. The nucleotide sequence reads TGTGCCACCAGCAGGAAGGGACAGGTCGTCTATGGCTACACCTTC. Reference TRBV15 and TRBJ1-2 proteins supply the regions before and after the CDR3; the full variable domain is: DAMVIQNPRYQVTQFGKPVTLSCSQTLNHNVMYWYQQKSSQAPKLLFHYYDKDFNNEADTPDNFQSRRPNTSFCFLDIRSPGLGDTAMYLCATSRKGQVVYGYTFGSGTRLTVV.